This T cell receptor beta chain comes out of a study of T cell changes during pregnancy in multiple sclerosis (dated by TCRdb to the late 2010s). About the full investigation: In women with multiple sclerosis, the researchers looked at how the T cell repertoire shifted as pregnancy progressed.

Points on this clone: The antigen it binds to is not known. The record has no base qualities; no much larger clone is one base away.

Trimming accounts for 2 bases at V and 9 bases at J, while the number of junction bases matched to no gene is 7. CDR1 and CDR2, per the germline V gene (reference sequence), are SGHNT and YYREEE. The CDR3 covers 14 residues, taking in both the cysteine and the phenylalanine. CDR3 DNA is the only sequence kept; it has 42 bases, read in frame from the first base. Libraries were prepared through the immunoSEQ multiplex PCR assay. The table comes from immuneACCESS by way of TCRdb, which keeps in-frame sequences with V and J called. Part of the clones is missing from these tables; in studies checked, under half for an unresolved V gene and the rest for unknown reasons. A total of about 120,000 clones appear in this sample, approximately 90% of them only once. The ten largest account for roughly 1.4% of the sample.

Sample: peripheral blood, taken in the third trimester of pregnancy. Recombination joined TRBV5-4 with TRBJ2-1; TRBD2 agrees with 8 junctional bases. The source of this sequence is a female donor with multiple sclerosis, enrolled in a pregnancy study. The CDR3 region has the sequence CASSFAGTRGEQFF. Read as DNA, the sequence is TGTGCCAGCAGCTTTGCCGGGACTAGGGGTGAGCAGTTCTTC.